This T cell receptor (beta chain) was found in a study of CD8+CD57+ T cells in acquired aplastic anemia. Study overall: The average for DNA from sorted CD4+ and CD8+ cells was around 3.4 ug. Study observations and caveats: Found in both controls and patients were approximately 30 CD8+ CDR3 sequences.

For CDR3 and TCR beta VDJ profiling, genomic DNA was the template used. A single record per CDR3 protein comes from TCRdb applying MiXCR to the reads. The table shows hundreds of thousands of distinct CDR3 sequences, with around 46% occurring only once. Comment on this clonotype: The antigen is not known.

The CDR3 is 11 amino acids. Germline V gene lookup returns CDR1 DFQATT and CDR2 SNEGSKA (reference sequence). Trimming shortened V by 5 bases and J by 15 bases, and 14 bases separated the two germline ends. Previously, flow cytometry had revealed CD8+CD57+ cell expansion in the patients chosen for sequencing. Prior therapy had not been administered to any patient at the time of blood sampling. This clonotype was obtained from a human donor with aplastic anemia. Source material: sorted CD4+, CD8+, or CD8+CD57+ T cells (not recorded which) from PBMCs. The rearrangement links TRBV20-1 to TRBJ1-6; D is unclear. The CDR3 loop is CSALLGWGLHF. In DNA, the CDR3 is TGCAGTGCTCTACTCGGGTGGGGCCTCCACTTT.